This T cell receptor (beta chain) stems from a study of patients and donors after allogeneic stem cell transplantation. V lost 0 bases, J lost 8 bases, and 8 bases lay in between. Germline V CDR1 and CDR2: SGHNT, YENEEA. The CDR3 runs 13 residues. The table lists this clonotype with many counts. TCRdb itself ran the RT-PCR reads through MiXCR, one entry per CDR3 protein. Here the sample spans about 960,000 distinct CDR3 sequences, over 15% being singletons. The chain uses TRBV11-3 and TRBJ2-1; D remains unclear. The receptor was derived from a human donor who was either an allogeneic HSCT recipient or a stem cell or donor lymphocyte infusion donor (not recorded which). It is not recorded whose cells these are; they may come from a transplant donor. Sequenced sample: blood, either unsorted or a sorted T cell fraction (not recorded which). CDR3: CASSLDGRYEQFF. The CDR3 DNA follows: TGTGCCAGCAGCTTAGATGGGCGGTATGAGCAGTTCTTC.